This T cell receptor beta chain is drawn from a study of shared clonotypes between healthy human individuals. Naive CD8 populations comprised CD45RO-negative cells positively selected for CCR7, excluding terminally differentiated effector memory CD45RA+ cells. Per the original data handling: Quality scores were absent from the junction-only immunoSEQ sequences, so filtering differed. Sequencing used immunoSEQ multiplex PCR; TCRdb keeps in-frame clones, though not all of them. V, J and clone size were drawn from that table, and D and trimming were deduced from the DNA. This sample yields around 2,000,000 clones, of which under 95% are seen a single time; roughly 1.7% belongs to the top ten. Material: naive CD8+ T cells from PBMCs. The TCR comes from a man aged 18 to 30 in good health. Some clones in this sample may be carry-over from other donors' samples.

The CDR3 reads CASSDTGFTGELFF. In nucleotides, the CDR3 is TGTGCCAGCAGTGACACCGGGTTCACCGGGGAGCTGTTTTTT. This chain connects TRBV2 to TRBJ2-2; no definite D call. V lost 3 bases and J 4 bases, leaving 9 bases between the germline ends. Germline V CDR1 and CDR2: SNHLY, FYNNEI. The CDR3 totals 14 residues.